This is a list of T cell receptor beta chains from one sample in a study of blood T cells in healthy people across ages. TCRdb re-called the 5' RACE reads through MiXCR, storing one row per CDR3 protein. Of some 890,000 distinct CDR3 sequences listed, about 27% were seen once; the top ten hold approximately 10%. These records were also assigned to another study, of T cells of mothers and their children.

Sequencing was performed on blood. The receptors here all came from a woman aged 35 to 49 in good health. The CDR3 runs from the conserved cysteine through the conserved F or W. A D gene is named only where the DNA matches it firmly. The size of a clone is reported for some rows only, either as once, few or many, or as a class for expanded clones.

j_call v_call clone_size d_call cdr3_nt cdr3_aa
TRBJ2-1 TRBV5-1 many NA TGTGCCAGCAGCCTAGGACAGTACAATGAGCAGTTCTTC CASSLGQYNEQFF
TRBJ1-1 TRBV7-2 NA TRBD1 TGTGCCAGCAGCTTAAGGGGACAGGGGGCACCGAACACTGAAGCTTTCTTT CASSLRGQGAPNTEAFF
TRBJ2-3 TRBV3-1 many TRBD2 TGTGCCAGCAGCCCCAAGCGGGGGGCCTACACAGATACGCAGTATTTT CASSPKRGAYTDTQYF
TRBJ1-6 TRBV12-3/TRBV12-4 NA NA TGTGCCAGCAGTTTAGTTCGGATCAGCTCCTATAATTCACCCCTCCACTTT CASSLVRISSYNSPLHF
TRBJ2-7 TRBV19 NA NA TGTGCCAGTAGTATGTCGGCTAGCAGAACCTACGAGCAGTACTTC CASSMSASRTYEQYF
TRBJ2-2 TRBV9 NA NA TGTGCCAGCAGCCTTCAGCCAAAGATTACCGGGGAGCTGTTTTTT CASSLQPKITGELFF
TRBJ1-2 TRBV11-2 NA TRBD1 TGTGCCAGCAGCCGTAGGGCAGGGGGGGACTATGGCTACACCTTC CASSRRAGGDYGYTF
TRBJ2-7 TRBV29-1 once NA TGCAGCTTAGACGGGGGACCCTACGAGCAGTACTTC CSLDGGPYEQYF
TRBJ1-1 TRBV6-2/TRBV6-3 NA TRBD1 TGTGCCGGTAGTTACTCGGACAGGGCTGAAGCTTTCTTT CAGSYSDRAEAFF
TRBJ1-4 TRBV7-2 few TRBD1 TGTGCCAGCGGGTGGACAGGCGTAAAACTGTTTTTT CASGWTGVKLFF
TRBJ2-7 TRBV5-1 few TRBD1 TGCGCCAGCAGCTTCAACAGGGGGCCCTACGAGCAGTACTTC CASSFNRGPYEQYF
TRBJ2-1 TRBV20-1 NA NA TGCAGTGCTCGTACCCTCCATGAGCAGTTCTTC CSARTLHEQFF
TRBJ2-2 TRBV27 NA TRBD2 TGTGCCAGCAGTTATACTAGCGGGACCGGGGAGCTGTTTTTT CASSYTSGTGELFF
TRBJ2-7 TRBV2 many NA TGTGCCAGCAGTGATGCGATAGGGGAGAGTGAGCAGTACTTC CASSDAIGESEQYF
TRBJ2-7 TRBV29-1 many TRBD1 TGCAGCGTTCGCCAGGGGGCTTGGGAGCAGTACTTC CSVRQGAWEQYF
TRBJ1-6 TRBV4-1 few NA TGCGCCAGCAGCCAAAGGGACGTCAATTCACCCCTCCACTTT CASSQRDVNSPLHF
TRBJ2-5 TRBV7-9 few NA TGTGCCAGCAGCTTAGTATTGGGACAAGAAGAGACCCAGTACTTC CASSLVLGQEETQYF
TRBJ2-1 TRBV28 NA TRBD2 TGTGCCAGCAGCCCCACGGCTAGCGGGAGGATAAATGAGCAGTTCTTC CASSPTASGRINEQFF
TRBJ1-1 TRBV12-3/TRBV12-4 few NA TGTGCCAGCAGTCTCTCGACGGAGAACACTGAAGCTTTCTTT CASSLSTENTEAFF